This TCR delta chain was sequenced in a study of fetal and pediatric gammadelta thymocytes (dated by TCRdb to 2021 to 2024). In the study overall: Previously published data and newly generated, unpublished data were combined in the bulk gammadelta thymocyte repertoires, which were used to strengthen a single-cell study of gammadelta thymocyte development. The bulk gammadelta thymocyte repertoire set covered 10 or so subjects in total, 3 fetal thymus donors and 7 pediatric thymus donors. Previously published data (refs 27,28) and unpublished data were combined in the bulk gammadelta thymocyte repertoires. To increase subject numbers and strengthen the CDR3 publicity analysis, bulk TCR repertoire data were added.

Including cysteine and phenylalanine, the CDR3 has 14 amino acids. Only the CDR3 portion is preserved as DNA: 42 bases, with reading frame beginning at the first base. The germline V gene provides CDR1 TSWWSYY and CDR2 QGS. TCRdb records Illumina MiSeq as the sequencer. As for the authors' bioinformatics: For publicity analysis, the Vgamma9Vdelta2 and nonVgamma9Vdelta2 bulk CDR3 files were merged for each subject into one combined repertoire per subject. Using base R and dplyr, each CDR3 amino acid sequence was checked across 9 single-cell datasets and some eleven bulk repertoires to give a publicity score ranging from 0 to 19. After TCRdb called clones again from the public reads with CATT, rows with identical DNA were merged. TCRdb, not the original authors, processed these V and J calls. The sample includes hundreds of delta-chain clones, with around 34% observed a single time. The ten largest make up about 20% of the sample.

What the authors observed across the whole study: Compared with post-natal repertoires, fetal gammadelta thymocyte repertoires were previously reported to be enriched for TRDV2, TRGV8 and TRGV9 usage, low N additions and public CDR3s.

This clone was counted a few times. Its antigen specificity is not known. Compared with germline, one end of the junction differs, possibly owing to a read error. Thymocytes were stained with Zombie NIR viability dye and antibodies against CD3 (UCHT1), TCRgammadelta (11F2), TCRVgamma9 (IMMU360) and TCRVdelta2 (IMMU389). From human fetal and pediatric thymuses, sorted Vgamma9Vdelta2 and nonVgamma9Vdelta2 gammadelta thymocytes were used to generate bulk TRD and TRG CDR3 repertoires separately. Pediatric thymus tissue was obtained in Belgium from children undergoing cardiac surgery. The ages of the pediatric thymus donors in the study ranged between 1 and 11 years. Thymic cell suspensions were made from fetal and post-natal thymuses as previously described. Vgamma9Vdelta2 thymocytes were sorted as CD3+ gammadeltaTCR+ Vgamma9+ Vdelta2+ cells. Cells were sorted on a FACS Aria III cell sorter (BD Biosciences).

The TCR comes from a child who underwent cardiac surgery and was recorded as healthy. The specimen was Vgamma9Vdelta2 gamma-delta T cells from the thymus. Explained via the paper, the cell subset or site label denotes: sorted CD3+gammadeltaTCR+Vgamma9+Vdelta2+ thymocytes. The V and J genes are TRDV1 and TRDJ1; 8 of the junction bases match TRDD3. The CDR3 loop reads CSGGTKLPEGKLIF. The sequence in DNA is TGCTCTGGGGGAACAAAACTTCCAGAGGGTAAACTCATCTTT.